These T cell receptor beta chains were read from a single sample in a study of T cell responses to AZD1222 COVID-19 vaccine. Using immunoSEQ multiplex PCR, the repertoire was profiled, and TCRdb retains in-frame clones only, with some absent. The table shows about 140,000 clones, with 80% to 90% occurring only once. Sample: peripheral blood, taken on day 0 of AZD1222 vaccination. The receptors originated from an adult in good health. Both conserved end residues are part of each CDR3. The D gene is left open where the match is weak. Rows may omit the clone size; those that give it use once, few, many or a size class.

cdr3_length	v_call	j_call	d_call	clone_size	cdr3_nt	cdr3_aa
16	TRBV28	TRBJ1-4	.	.	TGTGCCAGCAAAAGCGGGACGGTTGCAACTAATGAAAAACTGTTTTTT	CASKSGTVATNEKLFF
14	TRBV19	TRBJ1-2	.	.	TGTGCCAGTAGTATGGTTTTGGCTCGCTATGGCTACACCTTC	CASSMVLARYGYTF
16	TRBV18	TRBJ2-7	TRBD1	.	TGTGCCAGCTCACCCAGGGGGCGGCCGAGCTCCTACGAGCAGTACTTC	CASSPRGRPSSYEQYF
14	TRBV19	TRBJ2-2	.	once	TGTGCCAGTAGTCCCCCAGGGCAGGTCGGGGAGCTGTTTTTT	CASSPPGQVGELFF
13	TRBV30	TRBJ1-5	.	.	TGTGCCTGGAGTGTACCTGGGGCAGAGCCCCAGCATTTT	CAWSVPGAEPQHF
13	TRBV5-4	TRBJ1-1	.	.	TGTGCCAGCAGCTTGCCAAGAAACACTGAAGCTTTCTTT	CASSLPRNTEAFF
12	TRBV11-2	TRBJ2-1	.	.	TGTGCCAGCAGCACCTTTTTGGGTGAGCAGTTCTTC	CASSTFLGEQFF
15	TRBV19	TRBJ2-5	.	.	TGTGCCAGTAGTGGAGGGGGCGCAGGACTTGAGACCCAGTACTTC	CASSGGGAGLETQYF
16	TRBV29-1	TRBJ2-1	.	.	TGCAGCGCGGTCGGGAGTACAGTCGGTTCCTACAATGAGCAGTTCTTC	CSAVGSTVGSYNEQFF
17	TRBV9	TRBJ2-7	.	.	TGTGCCAGCAGCGTAGCTACTTGGCCTTCTCCCCCGTACGAGCAGTACTTC	CASSVATWPSPPYEQYF
14	TRBV5-1	TRBJ1-1	.	.	TGCGCCAGCAGACGCAAACAGGGAGTTACTGAAGCTTTCTTT	CASRRKQGVTEAFF
16	TRBV24-1	TRBJ2-7	.	.	TGTGCCACCAGTGATGGGCCAGCGGAGAGCTCCTACGAGCAGTACTTC	CATSDGPAESSYEQYF
14	TRBV24-1	TRBJ2-2	.	.	TGTGCCACCAGTGCGAGTCGGGACACCGGGGAGCTGTTTTTT	CATSASRDTGELFF
14	TRBV7-2	TRBJ2-7	TRBD1	.	TGTGCCAGCAGCGCAGCGACAGGGTCCTACGAGCAGTACTTC	CASSAATGSYEQYF
17	TRBV6-2/TRBV6-3	TRBJ1-1	.	.	TGTGCCAGCAGTTACTCGATGGAGGACTGGGGATTTACTGAAGCTTTCTTT	CASSYSMEDWGFTEAFF
12	TRBV6-5	TRBJ1-1	.	once	TGTGCCAGCAGGGCGGGGGGCACTGAAGCTTTCTTT	CASRAGGTEAFF
15	TRBV4-1	TRBJ2-7	TRBD1	.	TGCGCCAGCAGCCAATCCGGGACAGGTCGCGCCGAGCAGTACTTC	CASSQSGTGRAEQYF
14	TRBV4-3	TRBJ1-2	.	.	TGCGCCAGCAGCCAAGAGTACAGGGTGTATGGCTACACCTTC	CASSQEYRVYGYTF
16	TRBV6-5	TRBJ2-4	.	.	TGTGCCAGCAGTTATCTGGTTCAACTAGCCAAAAACATTCAGTACTTC	CASSYLVQLAKNIQYF
13	TRBV9	TRBJ1-2	.	once	TGTGCCAGCAGCGAAGGGGCGCTTAGCGGCTACACCTTC	CASSEGALSGYTF
15	TRBV9	TRBJ1-5	.	.	TGTGCCAGCAGCGTAGGACCAAATAGCAATCAGCCCCAGCATTTT	CASSVGPNSNQPQHF
13	TRBV29-1	TRBJ1-4	.	.	TGCAGCGTTGAAACGGGAGTTCCTGAAAAACTGTTTTTT	CSVETGVPEKLFF
13	TRBV7-9	TRBJ1-2	.	.	TGTGCCAGCAGCTTAGAAGAGAACTATGGCTACACCTTC	CASSLEENYGYTF
16	TRBV3-1/TRBV3-2	TRBJ2-1	.	.	TGTGCCAGCAGCCAACAAAGGCAGGTTCTCTACAATGAGCAGTTCTTC	CASSQQRQVLYNEQFF
14	TRBV20-1	TRBJ2-1	.	.	TGCAGCGCTAGTTTGGCGGACCCCTACAATGAGCAGTTCTTC	CSASLADPYNEQFF
16	TRBV4-3	TRBJ1-2	.	.	TGCGCCAGCAGCCAAGATCTGGAAGGGGAGAACTATGGCTACACCTTC	CASSQDLEGENYGYTF
14	TRBV5-8	TRBJ2-1	.	.	TGTGCCAGCAGCTTAGGGCAGTATTACAATGAGCAGTTCTTC	CASSLGQYYNEQFF
14	TRBV28	TRBJ1-3	TRBD1	.	TGTGCCAGCAGTTCCCGGACAGGGAGGAACACCATATATTTT	CASSSRTGRNTIYF
13	TRBV2	TRBJ1-1	.	.	TGTGCCAGCACGGGGTTTCGAGACACTGAAGCTTTCTTT	CASTGFRDTEAFF
16	TRBV4-1	TRBJ2-3	TRBD1	.	TGCGCCAGCAGCCAAGAAGACAGGGGGTTCACAGATACGCAGTATTTT	CASSQEDRGFTDTQYF
13	TRBV7-6	TRBJ2-2	TRBD1	.	TGTGCCAGCAGCCCACAGGGGTCCGGGGAGCTGTTTTTT	CASSPQGSGELFF
16	TRBV10-1	TRBJ2-3	.	.	TGCGCCAGCAGTGAGTGTCGACTAGTACAGTCAGATACGCAGTATTTT	CASSECRLVQSDTQYF
16	TRBV2	TRBJ1-1	.	.	TGTGCCAGCAGTCCTCTCATGACAGGCGGGGGCACTGAAGCTTTCTTT	CASSPLMTGGGTEAFF
17	TRBV7-2	TRBJ2-7	TRBD2	.	TGTGCCAGCAGCTTAGTGGGGCTAGCGGGAGCTCAGTACGAGCAGTACTTC	CASSLVGLAGAQYEQYF
17	TRBV19	TRBJ2-3	TRBD1	.	TGTGCCAGTAGTATAGATACAGGGGGCTTTGGCACAGATACGCAGTATTTT	CASSIDTGGFGTDTQYF
16	TRBV27	TRBJ2-1	TRBD1	.	TGTGCCAGCAGTCCGGGGGGGGACAGGGGCTTCAATGAGCAGTTCTTC	CASSPGGDRGFNEQFF
15	TRBV9	TRBJ2-1	.	.	TGTGCCAGCAGCGTTGGGGACACAAGATGGGGTGAGCAGTTCTTC	CASSVGDTRWGEQFF
14	TRBV4-3	TRBJ2-2	.	.	TGCGCCAGCAGCCTCTTTACGGTAACCGGGGAGCTGTTTTTT	CASSLFTVTGELFF
14	TRBV29-1	TRBJ2-1	TRBD2	.	TGCAGCATAACCGGGACTAGCGGGGTTAATGAGCAGTTCTTC	CSITGTSGVNEQFF
17	TRBV4-1	TRBJ2-7	TRBD2	once	TGCGCCAGCAGCCTCCGCCGGTCGGGACTAGCGGTCGACGAGCAGTACTTC	CASSLRRSGLAVDEQYF